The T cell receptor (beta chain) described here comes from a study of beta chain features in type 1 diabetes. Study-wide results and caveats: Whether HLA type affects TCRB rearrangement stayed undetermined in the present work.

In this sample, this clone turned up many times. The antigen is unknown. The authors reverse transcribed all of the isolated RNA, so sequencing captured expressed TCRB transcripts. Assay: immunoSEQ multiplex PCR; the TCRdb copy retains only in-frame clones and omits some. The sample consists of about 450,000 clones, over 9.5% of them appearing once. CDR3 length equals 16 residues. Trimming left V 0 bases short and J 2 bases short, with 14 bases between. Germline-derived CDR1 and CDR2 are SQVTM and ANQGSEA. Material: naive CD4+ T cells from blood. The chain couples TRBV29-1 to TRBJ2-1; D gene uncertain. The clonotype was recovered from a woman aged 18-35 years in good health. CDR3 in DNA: TGCAGCGTTGAAGATCCAGCCTGGCCCCCCTACAATGAGCAGTTCTTC. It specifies CSVEDPAWPPYNEQFF.